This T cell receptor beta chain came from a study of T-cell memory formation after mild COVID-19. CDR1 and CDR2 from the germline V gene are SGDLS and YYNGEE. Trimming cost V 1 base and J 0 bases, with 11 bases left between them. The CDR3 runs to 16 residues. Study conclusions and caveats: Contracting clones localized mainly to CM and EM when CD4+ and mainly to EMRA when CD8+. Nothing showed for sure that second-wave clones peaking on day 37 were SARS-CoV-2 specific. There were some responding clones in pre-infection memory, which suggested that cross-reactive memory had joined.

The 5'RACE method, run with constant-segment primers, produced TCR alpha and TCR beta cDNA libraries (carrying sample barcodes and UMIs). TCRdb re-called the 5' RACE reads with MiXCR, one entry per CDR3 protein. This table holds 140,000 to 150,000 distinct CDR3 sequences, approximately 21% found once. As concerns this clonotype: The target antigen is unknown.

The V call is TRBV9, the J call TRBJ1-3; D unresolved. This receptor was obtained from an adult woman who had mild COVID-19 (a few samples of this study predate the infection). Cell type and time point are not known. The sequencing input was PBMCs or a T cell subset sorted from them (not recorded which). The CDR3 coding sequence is TGTGCCAGCAGCGTATCAGGCCGTATCTCTGGAAACACCATATATTTT. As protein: CASSVSGRISGNTIYF.